The clone carrying this T cell receptor beta chain has more than one count but fewer than ten. Antigen specificity is unknown. Researchers report immunoSEQ v3.0 was run at survey level. Clones were sequenced by immunoSEQ multiplex PCR, and TCRdb holds only the in-frame ones, with some missing. The table has roughly 19,000 clones, 86% seen once. The CDR3 contains 14 residues. V gave up 4 bases and J gave up 1 base, with 10 bases separating them. The germline V gene encodes CDR1 MNHNS and CDR2 SASEGT. The entry originates in a study of long-term antiretroviral therapy in people with HIV. Findings and limits, study-wide: With ART, diversity went up but was still lower than in transplant donor controls. Clonotypes expanded prior to ART showed repertoire dominance at all sampled time points.

It was in the United States that all participants with HIV were treated. The gene calls are TRBV6-1 and TRBJ1-1, with D possibly being TRBD1 (5 bases). This TCR derives from a man aged 40-49 years with HIV. The material sequenced was unsorted PBMCs, taken 0.5 years after starting antiretroviral therapy. The CDR3: CASSALGPNTEAFF. The DNA of the CDR3 is TGTGCCAGCAGTGCGCTGGGGCCGAACACTGAAGCTTTCTTT.